What follows describes a single T cell receptor beta chain. This clonotype showed up many times. Its antigen remains undetermined. Within one base of it there is no much larger clone, and no base qualities were kept. The instrument was an Illumina HiSeq 1500. TCRdb trimmed public reads at Q25 via fastp, called clones via MiXCR and kept in-frame beta chains. Rows with a matching CDR3 protein are joined into one entry that keeps the most common DNA and genes. This sample is represented by about 200,000 distinct CDR3 sequences; approximately 9.6% of them were singletons. Of the sample, about 4.6% is held by the ten largest clones. This entry comes from a study of T cell repertoires in cytomegalovirus infection (dated by TCRdb to between 2018 and 2021). A note on the overall study: Donor HLA type was relevant to the analysis, as public TCR beta signatures indicated carriage of CMV infection together with the matching HLA type.

V loses 3 bases of germline sequence and J loses 2 bases, and the interval between the two ends is 14 bases. The CDR3 numbers 15 residues from cysteine through phenylalanine. Of all the DNA, just the CDR3 is kept, 45 bases in frame from base 1. The germline V gene encodes CDR1 SGHTS and CDR2 YDEGEE. The paper's findings and limits, for the study overall: The ex vivo response was dominated by HLA-C-restricted CMV-specific TCR beta clonotypes, and the single most frequent clonotype in two of eight donors was supplied by these HLA-C-restricted clonotypes. In both this cohort and an independent cohort of some 350 donors, the cumulative frequency of public TCR beta family members distinguished carriers of CMV infection plus the relevant HLA type.

This clonotype was sampled from a human donor in good health (CMV status not recorded). Some clones in this sample may be carry-over from other donors' samples. Sequencing was performed on PBMCs. The V gene is TRBV5-8 and the J gene is TRBJ1-2; a tentative D call is TRBD1 (5 bases match). In nucleotide form, the sequence is TGTGCCAGCAGCTCGAACTGGGGGTCGAACTATGGCTACACCTTC. It translates as CASSSNWGSNYGYTF.